The rows below give T cell receptor beta chains drawn from one sample of a study of regulatory T cells in long-lasting Graves disease. TCRdb re-called the multiplex PCR reads with MiXCR, one entry per CDR3 protein. The data show 680,000 or so distinct CDR3 sequences, 15% to 20% seen once. The same data also contributed to another study, on T cells in Graves' hyperthyroidism and ophthalmopathy.

This specimen was peripheral blood mononuclear cells (PBMCs), taken at new diagnosis, from a patient treated with antithyroid drugs. The receptors were gathered from a woman aged 25 to 45 with Graves disease. CDR3s include the opening cysteine and the closing phenylalanine or tryptophan. D genes are given only for firm matches. Size tells how often a clone was seen (once, few, many) or the class of an expanded clone, and some rows leave it out.

j_gene,d_gene,v_gene,abundance,CDR3aa,CDR3nt
TRBJ2-2,.,TRBV7-2,.,CASSEQGSIGELFF,TGTGCCAGCAGTGAACAGGGTTCCATCGGGGAGCTGTTTTTT
TRBJ1-4,TRBD1,TRBV7-9,many,CASSSDRGREKLFF,TGTGCCAGCAGCTCCGACAGGGGAAGGGAAAAACTGTTTTTT
TRBJ2-5,.,TRBV2,many,CASMGQETQYF,TGTGCCAGCATGGGTCAAGAGACCCAGTACTTC
TRBJ1-2,.,TRBV5-6,few,CASSLGTFSPVYTF,TGTGCCAGCAGCTTGGGTACTTTCTCTCCAGTCTACACCTTC
TRBJ2-7,.,TRBV19,once,CASSAVIISGHEQYF,TGTGCCAGTAGTGCCGTGATTATCTCCGGACACGAGCAGTACTTC
TRBJ1-5,.,TRBV6-1,many,CASRSGQSNQPQHF,TGTGCCAGCAGGTCCGGACAGAGCAATCAGCCCCAGCATTTT
TRBJ1-1,.,TRBV30,many,CASSEAFF,TGTGCCTCTTCGGAAGCTTTCTTT
TRBJ2-7,.,TRBV5-5,.,CASSLDGLAYEQYF,TGTGCCAGCAGCTTGGACGGCTTGGCCTACGAGCAGTACTTC
TRBJ1-5,.,TRBV2,many,CASSGSPLGNQPQHF,TGTGCCAGCAGTGGGTCTCCGTTGGGCAATCAGCCCCAGCATTTT
TRBJ2-7,.,TRBV28,many,CASLITGGSSEQYF,TGTGCCAGCCTTATTACAGGCGGTTCCTCCGAGCAGTACTTC
TRBJ1-2,.,TRBV19,once,CASQGGDGVFYGYTF,TGTGCCAGTCAAGGCGGGGACGGGGTCTTCTATGGCTACACCTTC
TRBJ1-2,.,TRBV28,many,CASSTQQGGTNYGYTF,TGTGCCAGCAGTACCCAACAGGGAGGTACTAACTATGGCTACACCTTC
TRBJ2-1,.,TRBV10-3,many,CAISESGNEQFF,TGTGCCATCAGTGAGTCAGGCAATGAGCAGTTCTTC
TRBJ1-4,TRBD1,TRBV6-1,many,CASSQNFDRGDNEKLFF,TGTGCCAGCAGTCAAAATTTCGACAGGGGGGATAATGAAAAACTGTTTTTT
TRBJ2-5,.,TRBV5-1,.,CASSLPPPLETQYF,TGCGCCAGCAGCTTGCCCCCGCCGCTCGAGACCCAGTACTTC
TRBJ1-4,.,TRBV7-9,few,CASTPREGANEKLFF,TGTGCCAGCACCCCTAGGGAGGGGGCTAATGAAAAACTGTTTTTT
TRBJ1-1,.,TRBV6-9,many,CASSYGVKNTEAFF,TGTGCCAGCAGTTATGGGGTCAAGAACACTGAAGCTTTCTTT
TRBJ2-5,.,TRBV5-1,few,CASSTWTEETQYF,TGCGCCAGCAGCACGTGGACCGAAGAGACCCAGTACTTC
TRBJ1-1,.,TRBV19,.,CASSMSRSNTEAFF,TGTGCCAGTAGTATGAGTCGTAGTAACACTGAAGCTTTCTTT
TRBJ1-2,.,TRBV2,many,CASRILTLGYGYTF,TGTGCCAGCAGGATACTAACCTTAGGCTATGGCTACACCTTC
TRBJ1-3,.,TRBV5-1,.,CASSVGQAGRNTIYF,TGCGCCAGCAGCGTGGGCCAGGCGGGCAGAAACACCATATATTTT
TRBJ1-1,.,TRBV29-1,few,CSVFGWLNTEAFF,TGCAGCGTATTTGGCTGGCTGAACACTGAAGCTTTCTTT
TRBJ2-1,.,TRBV19,once,CASSKGQGIDEQFF,TGTGCCAGTAGTAAGGGGCAGGGTATCGATGAGCAGTTCTTC
TRBJ1-1,.,TRBV18,.,CASSPVQGNTEAFF,TGTGCCAGCTCACCAGTACAGGGTAATACTGAAGCTTTCTTT
TRBJ2-7,.,TRBV11-2,many,CASSLLSAFSYEQYF,TGTGCCAGCAGCTTGCTTAGCGCTTTTTCCTACGAGCAGTACTTC
TRBJ2-1,.,TRBV5-4,.,CASSLPIYNEQFF,TGTGCCAGCAGCTTGCCTATATACAATGAGCAGTTCTTC
TRBJ1-3,TRBD1,TRBV7-2,.,CASSWTGRRITIYF,TGTGCCAGCAGCTGGACAGGGCGCAGAATCACCATATATTTT
TRBJ2-3,TRBD1,TRBV12-3/TRBV12-4,few,CASRPTGNPDTQYF,TGTGCCAGCAGGCCGACAGGGAACCCGGATACGCAGTATTTT
TRBJ1-5,TRBD1,TRBV11-2,many,CASSPSGQGNQPQHF,TGTGCCAGCAGCCCCTCAGGACAGGGTAATCAGCCCCAGCATTTT
TRBJ2-7,TRBD2,TRBV2,.,CASRKRESLYEQYF,TGTGCCAGCAGAAAGCGGGAGTCCCTGTACGAGCAGTACTTC
TRBJ1-5,.,TRBV6-1,few,CASHTGVNQPQHF,TGTGCCAGTCATACAGGCGTTAATCAGCCCCAGCATTTT
TRBJ1-2,.,TRBV29-1,few,CSVEGDIATPVGGYTF,TGCAGCGTTGAGGGGGACATTGCGACCCCGGTGGGAGGCTACACCTTC
TRBJ1-6,TRBD1,TRBV7-2,many,CASSSRQGVSSPLHF,TGTGCCAGCAGCTCCCGCCAGGGGGTTAGTTCACCCCTCCACTTT
TRBJ1-2,.,TRBV5-1,many,CASSLAPTGGYTF,TGCGCCAGCAGCTTGGCCCCAACGGGGGGCTACACCTTC
TRBJ2-7,.,TRBV25-1,.,CASSELNTYEQYF,TGTGCCAGCAGTGAATTGAACACCTACGAGCAGTACTTC
TRBJ2-7,.,TRBV7-2,few,CASSSSGGPYEQYF,TGTGCCAGCAGCTCGTCAGGGGGGCCCTACGAGCAGTACTTC
TRBJ1-5,TRBD1,TRBV20-1,.,CSARPTGTGYQPQHF,TGCAGTGCTAGACCAACCGGGACAGGGTATCAGCCCCAGCATTTT
TRBJ1-1,.,TRBV3-1,.,CASSQGRGDVNTEAFF,TGTGCCAGCAGCCAAGGAAGGGGGGACGTGAACACTGAAGCTTTCTTT
TRBJ1-5,TRBD1,TRBV19,few,CASSIEGANQPQHF,TGTGCCAGTAGTATCGAGGGGGCCAATCAGCCCCAGCATTTT